These T cell receptor beta chains were read from a single sample in a study of blood T cell repertoires in COVID-19. Assay used: immunoSEQ multiplex PCR; TCRdb lists only in-frame clones, some missing. This sample carries 190,000 or so clones, 87% of them seen once, and the ten largest clones take 0.88%. What was sequenced was peripheral blood. The receptors here all came from a young woman who had recovered from COVID-19. Each CDR3 is given with its conserved first and last residue. Fields, in order: V gene, D gene, clone size, J gene, CDR3 protein, CDR3 DNA. The D gene is left open where the match is weak. The listing skips clone size in some rows; elsewhere it reads once, few, many or a size class.

>TRBV2|TRBD1|.|TRBJ2-3
CASSDGTVITDTQYF
TGTGCCAGCAGTGATGGGACAGTGATCACAGATACGCAGTATTTT
>TRBV4-3|.|.|TRBJ1-1
CASMLRVGQGWIFF
TGCGCCAGCATGCTAAGGGTGGGGCAGGGTTGGATTTTCTTT
>TRBV6-4|.|.|TRBJ2-6
CASSDSSRVSGANVLTF
TGTGCCAGCAGTGACTCGAGTCGGGTCTCTGGGGCCAACGTCCTGACTTTC
>TRBV7-9|.|.|TRBJ2-1
CASSPAGAGEQFF
TGTGCCAGCAGCCCCGCAGGGGCAGGTGAGCAGTTCTTC
>TRBV7-9|TRBD1|.|TRBJ2-6
CASSYRQGSIWANVLTF
TGTGCCAGCAGCTATCGACAGGGGAGTATTTGGGCCAACGTCCTGACTTTC
>TRBV27|.|.|TRBJ2-4
CASSSPRATKNIQYF
TGTGCCAGCAGTTCCCCGAGGGCGACCAAAAACATTCAGTACTTC
>TRBV10-1|.|.|TRBJ2-2
CASSTGWETGELFF
TGCGCCAGCAGTACAGGGTGGGAAACCGGGGAGCTGTTTTTT
>TRBV3-1/TRBV3-2|.|.|TRBJ2-7
CASSQDRTSRAEQYF
TGTGCCAGCAGCCAAGATCGAACCAGCAGGGCCGAGCAGTACTTC
>TRBV19|TRBD1|.|TRBJ1-2
CASEEGGTANYGYTF
TGTGCCAGTGAAGAAGGCGGGACAGCTAACTATGGCTACACCTTC
>TRBV5-8|.|.|TRBJ2-3
CASSLGHRGTDTQYF
TGTGCCAGCAGCTTGGGGCACAGGGGCACAGATACGCAGTATTTT
>TRBV11-2|TRBD2|.|TRBJ2-1
CASSGGAGGPYYNEQFF
TGTGCCAGCAGTGGGGGAGCGGGAGGACCCTACTACAATGAGCAGTTCTTC
>TRBV7-2|.|.|TRBJ1-2
CASSERNHYGYTF
TGTGCCAGCAGCGAGCGCAACCACTATGGCTACACCTTC
>TRBV5-6|.|.|TRBJ2-1
CASSLAPSVQFF
TGTGCCAGCAGCTTGGCCCCCAGCGTGCAGTTCTTC
>TRBV2|TRBD1|.|TRBJ1-1
CASHRQGPDTEAFF
TGTGCCAGCCATAGACAGGGTCCGGACACTGAAGCTTTCTTT
>TRBV2|.|.|TRBJ1-1
CASNLEGGAIAEAFF
TGTGCCAGCAACTTAGAGGGGGGGGCGATCGCTGAAGCTTTCTTT
>TRBV6-2/TRBV6-3|.|.|TRBJ1-2
CASSFIGGSNYGYTF
TGTGCCAGCAGCTTCATCGGAGGATCAAACTATGGCTACACCTTC
>TRBV15|.|.|TRBJ1-4
CATSRDLTNEKLFF
TGTGCCACCAGCAGAGATCTCACTAATGAAAAACTGTTTTTT
>TRBV30|.|.|TRBJ1-1
CAWSASGAEAFF
TGTGCCTGGAGCGCTAGCGGGGCTGAAGCTTTCTTT
>TRBV11-1|.|.|TRBJ2-7
CASSFIGSDSYEQYF
TGTGCCAGCAGCTTTATTGGAAGCGATTCCTACGAGCAGTACTTC
>TRBV29-1|.|.|TRBJ2-1
CSVGGGSSYNEQFF
TGCAGCGTTGGAGGGGGTAGCTCCTACAATGAGCAGTTCTTC
>TRBV7-3|TRBD2|once|TRBJ2-5
CASSILAGGVETQYF
TGTGCCAGCAGCATTCTAGCGGGAGGTGTAGAGACCCAGTACTTC
>TRBV12-3/TRBV12-4|.|.|TRBJ1-5
CASNGGSTQPQHF
TGTGCCAGCAATGGGGGGTCCACTCAGCCCCAGCATTTT
>TRBV29-1|.|.|TRBJ2-2
CSVGAAGELFF
TGCAGCGTTGGTGCGGCCGGGGAGCTGTTTTTT